This TCR beta chain was recovered during a study of T cell responses to AZD1222 COVID-19 vaccine. Assay: immunoSEQ multiplex PCR; the TCRdb copy retains only in-frame clones and omits some. The sample shows tens of thousands of clones, approximately 91% of them seen only once. The sample consisted of peripheral blood, taken 28 days after the second AZD1222 dose. The sequence came from an adult who received the AZD1222 COVID-19 vaccine.

CDR3: CASSQVWIRRVSGNTIYF. CDR3 nucleotide sequence: TGCGCCAGCAGCCAAGTTTGGATACGCAGGGTTAGTGGAAACACCATATATTTT. The chain employs TRBV4-1 and TRBJ1-3, with D maybe TRBD1 (5 bases). V lost 1 base, J lost 3 bases, and 19 bases lay in between. Germline V gene lookup returns CDR1 MGHRA and CDR2 YSYEKL. The CDR3 has 18 residues.